This TCR beta chain was recorded in a study of CXCR3-negative and CXCR3-positive naive CD8 T cells. Study-level information: The total count of TRB reads reached 110 million to 150 million, and each library contributed about 1.5 +/- 0.3 million.

This CDR3 has 15 amino acids. From germline, CDR1 is SGHTA and CDR2 FQGTGA. Whole-study findings and limits: TRB CDR3s were more hydrophobic in CXCR3-positive than in CXCR3-negative naive cells.

For this clonotype: Its antigen is currently unknown.

UMI-tagged TRB cDNA libraries were built via 5' RACE. TCRdb derives one entry per CDR3 protein from the 5' RACE reads, leaving out DNA. The sample has some 140,000 distinct CDR3 sequences, and its top ten clones hold 0.41%. This receptor was obtained from a human donor in good health. Some clones in this sample may be carry-over from other donors' samples. The chain recombines TRBV7-3 with TRBJ2-2; as DNA is missing, the TRBD1 call by TCRdb cannot be tested. Sequenced: naive CXCR3+ CD8+ T cells from blood. Subset specified: CD45RO-CCR7+CD27+CD95- naive CD8+ T cells expressing CXCR3 (TNR3+). CDR3 amino acids: CASSPIPENTGELFF.